This T cell receptor (beta chain) was captured in a study of blood T cell repertoires in COVID-19. V was trimmed by 5 bases and J by 1 base, leaving 9 bases between them. The CDR3 runs to 14 residues. Germline CDR1 SGHTA, CDR2 FQGTGA. Assay used: immunoSEQ multiplex PCR; TCRdb lists only in-frame clones, some missing. The sample comprises approximately 160,000 clones, over 80% of which are singletons, and 4.4% rests with the top ten. This clonotype was sampled from a woman in her forties or fifties who had recovered from COVID-19. The V gene is TRBV7-3, the J gene TRBJ1-3, with D unclear. The material sequenced was PBMCs or T cells enriched from blood (not recorded which). CDR3 DNA: TGTGCCAGCAGCCCTGGCTCGTCTGGAAACACCATATATTTT. Its translation is CASSPGSSGNTIYF.